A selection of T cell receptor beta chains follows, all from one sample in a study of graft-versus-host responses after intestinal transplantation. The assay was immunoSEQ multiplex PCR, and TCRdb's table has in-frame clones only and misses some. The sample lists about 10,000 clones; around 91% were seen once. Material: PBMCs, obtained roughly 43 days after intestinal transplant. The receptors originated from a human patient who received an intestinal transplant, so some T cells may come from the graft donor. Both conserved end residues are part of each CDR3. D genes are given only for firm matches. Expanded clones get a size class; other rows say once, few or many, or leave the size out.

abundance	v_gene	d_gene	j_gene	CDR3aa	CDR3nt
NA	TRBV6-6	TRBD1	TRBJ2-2	CASSYYGQESPGELFF	TGTGCCAGCAGTTACTACGGACAGGAATCACCCGGGGAGCTGTTTTTT
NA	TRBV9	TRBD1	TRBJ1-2	CASSVGQGRSGYTF	TGTGCCAGCAGCGTCGGACAGGGTAGAAGTGGCTACACCTTC
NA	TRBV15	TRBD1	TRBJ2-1	CATRHRDRVNEQFF	TGTGCCACCAGACATCGAGACAGGGTCAATGAGCAGTTCTTC
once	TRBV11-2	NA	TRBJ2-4	CASSLDQGGKNIQYF	TGTGCCAGCAGCTTAGATCAGGGGGGCAAAAACATTCAGTACTTC
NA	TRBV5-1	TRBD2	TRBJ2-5	CASSFLPRGGDETQYF	TGCGCCAGCAGCTTTTTACCGCGCGGGGGAGATGAGACCCAGTACTTC
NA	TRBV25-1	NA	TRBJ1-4	CASSEYSLNEKLFF	TGTGCCAGCAGTGAATACAGCCTAAATGAAAAACTGTTTTTT
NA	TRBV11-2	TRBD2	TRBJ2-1	CASRHKGLARWDNEQFF	TGTGCCAGCAGACACAAAGGACTAGCGAGGTGGGACAATGAGCAGTTCTTC
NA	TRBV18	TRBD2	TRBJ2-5	CASPPDASGQETQYF	TGTGCCAGCCCACCAGATGCTAGCGGTCAAGAGACCCAGTACTTC
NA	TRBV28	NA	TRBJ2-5	CASSAIWSRGPQETQYF	TGTGCCAGCAGTGCTATATGGTCCCGGGGGCCGCAAGAGACCCAGTACTTC
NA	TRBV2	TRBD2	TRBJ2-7	CASSVAGGSYEQYF	TGTGCCAGCAGTGTGGCGGGAGGATCCTACGAGCAGTACTTC
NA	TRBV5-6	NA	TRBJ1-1	CASSLDRGTEAFF	TGTGCCAGCAGCTTGGATAGGGGCACTGAAGCTTTCTTT
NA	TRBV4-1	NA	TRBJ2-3	CASSPPGGVADTQYF	TGCGCCAGCAGCCCGCCCGGCGGTGTCGCAGATACGCAGTATTTT
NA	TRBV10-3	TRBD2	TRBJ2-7	CAISGGGGGNSYEQYF	TGTGCCATCAGTGGCGGAGGCGGGGGGAACTCCTACGAGCAGTACTTC
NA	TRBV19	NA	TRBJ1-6	CASSIQGPQFNNSPLHF	TGTGCCAGTAGTATCCAGGGGCCGCAGTTCAATAATTCACCCCTCCACTTT
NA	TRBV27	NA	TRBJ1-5	CASSFGRDQPQHF	TGTGCCAGCAGTTTTGGCAGAGATCAGCCCCAGCATTTT
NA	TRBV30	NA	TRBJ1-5	CAWSVGGASNQPQHF	TGTGCCTGGAGTGTTGGAGGGGCTTCCAATCAGCCCCAGCATTTT
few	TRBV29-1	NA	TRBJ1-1	CSVPLWGGGDTEAFF	TGCAGCGTTCCTCTATGGGGGGGCGGGGACACTGAAGCTTTCTTT
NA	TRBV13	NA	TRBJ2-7	CASSFRRSYEQYF	TGTGCCAGCAGCTTCAGGAGATCCTACGAGCAGTACTTC
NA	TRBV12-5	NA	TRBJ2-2	CASGFWVEGNTGELFF	TGTGCTAGTGGTTTCTGGGTGGAGGGGAACACCGGGGAGCTGTTTTTT
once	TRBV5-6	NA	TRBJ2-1	CASSSTVAGDHEQFF	TGTGCCAGCAGCTCGACAGTGGCTGGGGACCATGAGCAGTTCTTC
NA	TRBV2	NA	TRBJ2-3	CASRWAIDTDTQYF	TGTGCCAGCAGGTGGGCTATAGACACAGATACGCAGTATTTT
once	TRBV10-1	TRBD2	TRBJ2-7	CASSESVAGVREQYF	TGCGCCAGCAGTGAGTCGGTAGCGGGAGTACGCGAGCAGTACTTC
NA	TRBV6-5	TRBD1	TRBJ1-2	CASSYWTGGNNYGYTF	TGTGCCAGCAGTTACTGGACAGGGGGGAACAACTATGGCTACACCTTC
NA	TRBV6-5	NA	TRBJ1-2	CASSVSGIKGYTF	TGTGCCAGCAGTGTATCCGGGATCAAGGGCTACACCTTC
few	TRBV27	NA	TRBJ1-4	CASSLYSTGWREKLFF	TGTGCCAGCAGTTTATACAGTACGGGGTGGAGGGAAAAACTGTTTTTT
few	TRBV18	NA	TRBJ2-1	CASSGRNEQFF	TGTGCCAGCTCAGGGAGGAATGAGCAGTTCTTC
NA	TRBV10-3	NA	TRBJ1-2	CAISETGYGYTF	TGTGCCATCAGTGAGACAGGGTATGGCTACACCTTC
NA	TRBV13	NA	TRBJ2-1	CASSRRYNEQFF	TGTGCCAGCAGCCGACGGTACAATGAGCAGTTCTTC
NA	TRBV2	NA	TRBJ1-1	CASSRRGANTEAFF	TGTGCCAGCAGTCGGAGAGGGGCAAACACTGAAGCTTTCTTT
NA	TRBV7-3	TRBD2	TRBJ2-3	CASSASGAYTDTQYF	TGTGCCAGCAGCGCGAGCGGGGCTTACACAGATACGCAGTATTTT
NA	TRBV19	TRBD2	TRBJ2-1	CASSALRGSYNEQFF	TGTGCCAGTAGTGCCTTGCGGGGGTCCTACAATGAGCAGTTCTTC
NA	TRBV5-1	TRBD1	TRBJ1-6	CASKGTGVAPLHF	TGCGCCAGCAAGGGGACAGGGGTGGCACCCCTCCACTTT
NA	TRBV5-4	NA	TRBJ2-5	CASSPVRGGSETQYF	TGTGCCAGCAGCCCCGTGAGGGGGGGTTCAGAGACCCAGTACTTC
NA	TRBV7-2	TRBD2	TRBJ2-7	CASSFTSGSSYEQYF	TGTGCCAGCAGCTTCACTAGCGGGAGTTCCTACGAGCAGTACTTC
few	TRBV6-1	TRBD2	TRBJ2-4	CASGGRAGAKNIQYF	TGTGCCAGCGGTGGGAGGGCCGGGGCCAAAAACATTCAGTACTTC
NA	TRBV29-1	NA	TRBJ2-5	CSVEGIQETQYF	TGCAGCGTTGAGGGCATTCAAGAGACCCAGTACTTC
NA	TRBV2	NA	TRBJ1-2	CASKPEAGRLYGYTF	TGTGCCAGCAAACCCGAAGCGGGACGATTGTACGGCTACACCTTC
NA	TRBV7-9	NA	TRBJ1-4	CASSLQWATNEKLFF	TGTGCCAGCAGCCTGCAGTGGGCAACTAATGAAAAACTGTTTTTT
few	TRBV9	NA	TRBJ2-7	CASSVEWDGSYEQYF	TGTGCCAGCAGCGTAGAATGGGACGGATCCTACGAGCAGTACTTC
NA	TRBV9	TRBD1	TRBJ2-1	CASSPTPTGVDRVGNEQFF	TGTGCCAGCAGCCCCACCCCTACGGGGGTGGACAGGGTGGGAAATGAGCAGTTCTTC
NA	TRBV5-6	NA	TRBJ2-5	CASSLFADLMETQYF	TGTGCCAGCAGCTTGTTCGCTGACTTGATGGAGACCCAGTACTTC
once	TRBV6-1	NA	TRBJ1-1	CASEPRGRRVTEAFF	TGTGCCAGCGAACCTCGAGGGAGGCGCGTTACTGAAGCTTTCTTT
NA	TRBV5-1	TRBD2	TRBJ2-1	CASSFTSGRTYNEQFF	TGCGCCAGCAGCTTCACTAGCGGGAGAACGTACAATGAGCAGTTCTTC
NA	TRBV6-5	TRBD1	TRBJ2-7	CASSQGTGDYEQYF	TGTGCCAGCAGCCAGGGGACAGGGGACTACGAGCAGTACTTC
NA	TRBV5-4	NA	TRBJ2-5	CASRGQQETQYF	TGTGCCAGCAGGGGACAACAAGAGACCCAGTACTTC
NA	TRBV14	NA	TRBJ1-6	CASSRGDGPYSPLHF	TGTGCCAGCAGCCGGGGAGACGGGCCGTATTCACCCCTCCACTTT
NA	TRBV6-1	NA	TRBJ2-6	CASSEGFSGANVLTF	TGTGCCAGCAGTGAAGGGTTCTCTGGGGCCAACGTCCTGACTTTC
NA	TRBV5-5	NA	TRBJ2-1	CASSKGSNEQFF	TGTGCCAGCAGTAAGGGTTCCAATGAGCAGTTCTTC
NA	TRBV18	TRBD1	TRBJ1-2	CASSPPGQGAYGYTF	TGTGCCAGCTCACCACCGGGACAGGGGGCCTATGGCTACACCTTC
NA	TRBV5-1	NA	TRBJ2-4	CASSRENLAKNIQYF	TGCGCCAGCAGCCGTGAGAACTTAGCCAAAAACATTCAGTACTTC
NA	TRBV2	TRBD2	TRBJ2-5	CASGFGLAQETQYF	TGTGCCAGCGGGTTCGGACTAGCGCAAGAGACCCAGTACTTC
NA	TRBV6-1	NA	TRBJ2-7	CATLQDYEQYF	TGTGCCACCCTACAAGACTACGAGCAGTACTTC
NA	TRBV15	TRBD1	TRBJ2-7	CATSRDPRKAGGEIFEQYF	TGTGCCACCAGCAGAGATCCGCGAAAAGCAGGGGGTGAGATTTTCGAGCAGTACTTC
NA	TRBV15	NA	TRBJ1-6	CATSRDLLTSYNSPLHF	TGTGCCACCAGCAGAGATCTCTTGACAAGTTATAATTCACCCCTCCACTTT
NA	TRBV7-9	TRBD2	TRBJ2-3	CASSPRRLALTDTQYF	TGTGCCAGCAGCCCGCGACGACTAGCGTTAACAGATACGCAGTATTTT